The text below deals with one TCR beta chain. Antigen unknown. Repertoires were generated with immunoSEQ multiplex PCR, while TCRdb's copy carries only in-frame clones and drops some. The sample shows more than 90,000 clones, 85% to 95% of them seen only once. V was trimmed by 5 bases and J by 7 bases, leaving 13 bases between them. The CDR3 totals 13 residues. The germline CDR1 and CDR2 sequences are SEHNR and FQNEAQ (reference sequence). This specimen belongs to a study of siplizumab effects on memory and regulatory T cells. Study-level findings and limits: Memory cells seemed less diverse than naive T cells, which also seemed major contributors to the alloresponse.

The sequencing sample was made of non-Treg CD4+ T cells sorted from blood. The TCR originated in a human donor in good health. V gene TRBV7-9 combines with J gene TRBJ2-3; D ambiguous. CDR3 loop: CASSASSRHTQYF. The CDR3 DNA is TGTGCCAGCAGCGCCAGCTCGAGGCATACGCAGTATTTT.